A single sample gave rise to the 13 T cell receptor beta chains below, sequenced in a study of blood T cell repertoires in COVID-19. The assay was immunoSEQ multiplex PCR, and TCRdb's table has in-frame clones only and misses some. Of 150,000 to 200,000 clones in the sample, approximately 95% are singletons; the top ten hold 2%. Sequencing was done on a sample of peripheral blood. The receptor source for this set is an older woman with COVID-19, enrolled during active disease.

The chain joins TRBV7-9 to TRBJ1-2; D ambiguous. The CDR3 extends over 13 amino acids. Germline CDR1 SEHNR, CDR2 FQNEAQ (reference sequence). Trimming left V 6 bases short and J 3 bases short, with 11 bases between. CDR3 sequence (DNA): TGTGCCAGCAGGGAAACAGTCGACTATGGCTACACCTTC. Its protein product is CASRETVDYGYTF.

This rearrangement joins TRBV19 to TRBJ2-3; 12 bases are a match to TRBD2. The junction had 3 bases not matched to a gene; V was cut back by 2 bases and J by 6 bases. Germline-derived CDR1 and CDR2 are LNHDA and SQIVND (reference sequence). The CDR3 contains 15 residues. CDR3 nucleotide sequence: TGTGCCAGTAGTATATCTAGCGGGGGGGCGGATACGCAGTATTTT. Protein product: CASSISSGGADTQYF.

The chain combines TRBV5-6 with TRBJ2-7; 15 nucleotides line up with TRBD2. Germline trimming cut 4 bases from V and 7 bases from J; bases unmatched to any gene: 9. Germline lookup yields CDR1 SGHDT and CDR2 YYEEEE. The CDR3 extends over 16 amino acids. The DNA for the CDR3 is TGTGCCAGCAGCCCTTGGACTAGCGGGGGGGCACAGGAGCAGTACTTC. Its translation is CASSPWTSGGAQEQYF.

The rearrangement uses TRBV6-6 and TRBJ2-5, with D possibly matching TRBD1 (5 bases). CDR1 is MNHNY, CDR2 SVGAGI, per germline (reference sequence). Deletions cut 2 bases from V and 1 base from J, with 14 bases between. CDR3 length: 16 residues. The CDR3 DNA sequence: TGTGCCAGCAGTTACAGGGGAAGGCCGGGCCAAGAGACCCAGTACTTC. This sequence encodes CASSYRGRPGQETQYF.

The gene calls are TRBV5-3 and TRBJ1-1; TRBD1 is a possible D gene (5 bases). TRBV5-3 is marked as an open reading frame, function uncertain. The CDR3 sequence is 12 residues long. V was shortened by 4 bases and J by 9 bases, with 13 bases between the two germline ends. The CDR3 region has the DNA TGTGCCAGAAGCCCGGACACGCCACAAGCTTTCTTT. This sequence encodes CARSPDTPQAFF.

This chain links TRBV16 with TRBJ2-1, with 8 bases lining up with TRBD2. The CDR3 sequence is 14 residues long. Germline loops: CDR1 KGHSY, CDR2 FQNENV. V gave up 2 bases and J gave up 7 bases; unmatched junction bases: 4. DNA for the CDR3: TGTGCCAGCAGCCAACGCGGGAGGTGGAATGAGCAGTTCTTC. Its protein product is CASSQRGRWNEQFF.

This clone was counted once. The CDR3: CATRDRGNTEAFF. The CDR3 DNA is TGTGCCACCCGGGACAGGGGGAACACTGAAGCTTTCTTT. The J gene is TRBJ1-1, the V gene TRBV15; 10 bases map to TRBD1. The CDR3 has 13 residues. The trim removed 8 bases at V and 1 base at J, leaving 1 base unmatched. From germline, CDR1 is LNHNV and CDR2 YYDKDF (reference sequence).

This chain joins TRBV7-2 and TRBJ2-5, with D perhaps TRBD2 (6 bases). The CDR3 consists of 14 residues. CDR1 and CDR2 (germline): SGHTA, FQGNSA. V lost 3 bases to trimming and J lost 5 bases, with 13 bases between them. CDR3 in DNA: TGTGCCAGCAGCTTCCGCCGCGGGGAGGAGACCCAGTACTTC. This encodes CASSFRRGEETQYF.

The gene calls are TRBV7-2 and TRBJ1-2; tentatively, D is TRBD1 (5 bases). V dropped 4 bases and J dropped 4 bases, with 22 bases sitting between them. Germline CDR1 and CDR2: SGHTA and FQGNSA. This CDR3 is built from 17 residues. CDR3 bases: TGTGCCAGCAGCTCCTGGCGGGGGGGAGGAGTGAGCTATGGCTACACCTTC. It yields the protein CASSSWRGGGVSYGYTF.

The chain combines TRBV14 with TRBJ1-2; the D is unclear. V shed 0 bases and J shed 6 bases, with 8 bases lying between them. Germline CDR1 is SGHDN and CDR2 is FVKESK. This CDR3 is built from 13 residues. CDR3 residues: CASSQDPYNGYTF. CDR3 DNA: TGTGCCAGCAGCCAAGATCCTTACAATGGCTACACCTTC.

This clone occurred once. In nucleotides, the CDR3 is TGTGCCAGCAGCCAAGTGGCAGGGATAGAAGCTTTCTTT. This gives the protein CASSQVAGIEAFF. The gene calls are TRBV3-1 (or the pseudogene TRBV3-2) and TRBJ1-1; the D gene is possibly TRBD1 (5 bases). The ends were cut back, 1 base at V and 8 bases at J, with 11 bases in the middle. Germline loops: CDR1 LGHDT, CDR2 YNNKEL (reference sequence). This CDR3 has 13 amino acids.

This sequence joins TRBV10-3 and TRBJ1-1; TRBD1 aligns across 9 bases. The J segment lost 4 bases and the V segment lost 6 bases, leaving 6 bases of the junction unmatched. Germline-derived CDR1 and CDR2 are ENHRY and SYGVKD. This CDR3 is 14 amino acids long. The CDR3 spells CAISLDRGSTEAFF. CDR3 sequence (DNA): TGTGCCATCAGCTTGGACAGGGGTTCCACTGAAGCTTTCTTT.

V usage is TRBV19 and J usage is TRBJ2-7; tentative D call: TRBD2 (6 bases). The V and J ends lost 4 bases and 6 bases respectively, with 7 bases between them. Germline V gene lookup returns CDR1 LNHDA and CDR2 SQIVND (reference sequence). The CDR3 extends over 11 amino acids. DNA of the CDR3: TGTGCCAGTAGTACCGGGGGCGAGCAGTACTTC. It codes for CASSTGGEQYF.